The clone carrying this TCR beta chain appeared a few times. It was RNA transcripts that yielded the amplified TCR beta CDR3 regions. The study used the HTBI primer set for a first-round RT-PCR of the TCR CDR3. TCRdb recomputed calls from the multiplex PCR reads with MiXCR, one row per CDR3 protein. The sample has 300,000 to 350,000 distinct CDR3 sequences; around 13% are singletons. Trimming cost V 6 bases and J 4 bases, with 19 bases left between them. This CDR3 is 15 amino acids long. Germline CDR1 MNHEY, CDR2 SMNVEV (reference sequence). This entry is derived from a study of T cells in Graves' hyperthyroidism and ophthalmopathy.

This sequence was found in a young woman with Graves' hyperthyroidism. The J gene is TRBJ2-7, the V gene TRBV27; D is perhaps TRBD1 (6 bases). Input material: blood. The DNA of the CDR3 is TGTGCCAGCAGACCCGAAGGGGGATCCATGTACGAGCAGTACTTC. Translated: CASRPEGGSMYEQYF.